This record concerns one T cell receptor beta chain sequence. The entry originates in a study of Ad26.COV2.S vaccination and SARS-CoV-2 variants. Treatment specified: 15 to 20 received Ad26.COV2.S at low or high dose, single or two shots; 5 received placebo; per-sample allocation not given. The study sampled participants on day 63 after the first vaccine or placebo injection. Per the germline V gene, CDR1 is SEHNR and CDR2 is FQNEAQ (reference sequence). This CDR3 is 15 amino acids long. The trim removed 5 bases at V and 5 bases at J, leaving 8 bases unmatched. TCRdb's copy holds only in-frame clones and misses some; the assay was immunoSEQ multiplex PCR. The top ten hold about 7.4% of the sample, which has a few hundred thousand clones, roughly 85% seen once.

The chain recombines TRBV7-9 with TRBJ1-5; 8 bases agree with TRBD1. Sequenced here: peripheral blood, sampled in a trial of Ad26.COV2.S vaccine versus placebo. This clonotype was sampled from a person aged 18-65 years who received the Ad26.COV2.S COVID-19 vaccine or a placebo. Here the CDR3 DNA reads TGTGCCAGCAGCCATGACAGGGGTCGGGATCAGCCCCAGCATTTT. This codes for CASSHDRGRDQPQHF.